This TCR beta chain stems from a study of blood T cell repertoires in COVID-19. Across the whole study: The United States, Italy and Spain were the sources of the acute and convalescent COVID-19 samples. Sources were T cells, B-cell-depleted T cells, or PBMCs; the material itself was cDNA or gDNA.

The germline gives CDR1 MRHNA, CDR2 SNTAGT. The CDR3 covers 16 residues. V lost 7 bases and J lost 8, with 23 bases in between. Produced via immunoSEQ multiplex PCR; TCRdb's table is partial and in-frame only. The sample has approximately 410,000 clones; about nine tenths are singletons. Sequencing was carried out using peripheral blood. J is TRBJ1-4 and V is TRBV6-4, with D unclear. This sequence was found in a woman in her 30s with active or convalescent COVID-19. CDR3 region: CASNPTVTLEGEKLFF. As DNA, the CDR3 is TGTGCCAGCAATCCGACGGTGACTCTCGAGGGCGAAAAACTGTTTTTT.